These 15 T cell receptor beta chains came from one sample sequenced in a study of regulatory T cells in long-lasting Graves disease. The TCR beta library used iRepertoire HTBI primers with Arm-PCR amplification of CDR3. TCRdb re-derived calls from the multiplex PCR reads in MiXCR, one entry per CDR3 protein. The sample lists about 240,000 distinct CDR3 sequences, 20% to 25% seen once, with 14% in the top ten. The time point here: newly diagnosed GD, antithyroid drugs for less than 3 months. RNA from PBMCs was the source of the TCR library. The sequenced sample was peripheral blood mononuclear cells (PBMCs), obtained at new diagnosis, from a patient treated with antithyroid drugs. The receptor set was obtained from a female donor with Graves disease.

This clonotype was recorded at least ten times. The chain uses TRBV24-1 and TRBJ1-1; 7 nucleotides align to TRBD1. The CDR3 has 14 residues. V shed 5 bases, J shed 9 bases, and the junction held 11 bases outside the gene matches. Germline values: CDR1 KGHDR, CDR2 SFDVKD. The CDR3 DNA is TGTGCCACCAGTGCCACCAACGGGGACAGAAAAGCTTTCTTT. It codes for CATSATNGDRKAFF.

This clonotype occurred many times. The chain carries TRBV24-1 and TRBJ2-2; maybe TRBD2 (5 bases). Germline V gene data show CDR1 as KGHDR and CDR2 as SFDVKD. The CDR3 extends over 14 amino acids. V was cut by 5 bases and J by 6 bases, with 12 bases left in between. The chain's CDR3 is CATSVGGQAGELFF. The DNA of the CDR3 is TGTGCCACCAGTGTGGGCGGGCAGGCCGGGGAGCTGTTTTTT.

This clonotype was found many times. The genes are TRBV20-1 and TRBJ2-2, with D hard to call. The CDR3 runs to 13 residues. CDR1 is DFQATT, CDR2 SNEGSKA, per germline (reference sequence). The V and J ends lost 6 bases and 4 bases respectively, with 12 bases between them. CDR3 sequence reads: CSAPHRVTGELFF. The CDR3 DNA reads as TGCAGTGCCCCCCACCGTGTCACCGGGGAGCTGTTTTTT.

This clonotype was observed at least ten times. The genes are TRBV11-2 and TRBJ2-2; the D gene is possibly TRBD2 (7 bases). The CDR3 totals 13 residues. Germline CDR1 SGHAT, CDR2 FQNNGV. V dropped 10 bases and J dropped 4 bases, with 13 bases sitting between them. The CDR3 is CATRGAGTGELFF. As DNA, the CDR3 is TGTGCCACACGGGGGGCGGGCACCGGGGAGCTGTTTTTT.

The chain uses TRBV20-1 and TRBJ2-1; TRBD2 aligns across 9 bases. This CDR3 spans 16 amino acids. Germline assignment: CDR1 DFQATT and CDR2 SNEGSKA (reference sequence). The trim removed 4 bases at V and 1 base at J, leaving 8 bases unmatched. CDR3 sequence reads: CSATSSGDPSYNEQFF. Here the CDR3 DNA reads TGCAGTGCTACTTCTAGCGGGGACCCTTCCTACAATGAGCAGTTCTTC.

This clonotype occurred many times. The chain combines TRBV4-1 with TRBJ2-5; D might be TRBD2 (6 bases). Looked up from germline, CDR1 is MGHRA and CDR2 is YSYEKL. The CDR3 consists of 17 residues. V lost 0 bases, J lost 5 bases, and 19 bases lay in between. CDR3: CASSQDEIAEGGETQYF. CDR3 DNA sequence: TGCGCCAGCAGCCAAGATGAAATAGCGGAAGGTGGGGAGACCCAGTACTTC.

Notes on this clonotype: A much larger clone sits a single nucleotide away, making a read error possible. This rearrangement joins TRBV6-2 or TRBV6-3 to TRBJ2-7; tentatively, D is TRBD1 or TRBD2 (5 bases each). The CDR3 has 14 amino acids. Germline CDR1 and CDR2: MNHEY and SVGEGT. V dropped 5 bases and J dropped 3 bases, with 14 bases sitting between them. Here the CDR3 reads CASSRDPSYYEQYF. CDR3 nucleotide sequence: TGTGCCAGCAGTCGGGACCCCTCCTACTACGAGCAGTACTTC.

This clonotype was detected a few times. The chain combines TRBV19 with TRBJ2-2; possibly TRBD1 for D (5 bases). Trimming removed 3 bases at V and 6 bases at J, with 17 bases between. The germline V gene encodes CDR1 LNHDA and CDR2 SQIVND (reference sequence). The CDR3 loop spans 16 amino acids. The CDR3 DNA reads TGTGCCAGTAGTATTGGAACAGGCCCAAGGGCCGGGGAGCTGTTTTTT. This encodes CASSIGTGPRAGELFF. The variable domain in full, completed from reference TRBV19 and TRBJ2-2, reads DGGITQSPKYLFRKEGQNVTLSCEQNLNHDAMYWYRQDPGQGLRLIYYSQIVNDFQKGDIAEGYSVSREKKESFPLTVTSAQKNPTAFYLCASSIGTGPRAGELFFGEGSRLTVL.

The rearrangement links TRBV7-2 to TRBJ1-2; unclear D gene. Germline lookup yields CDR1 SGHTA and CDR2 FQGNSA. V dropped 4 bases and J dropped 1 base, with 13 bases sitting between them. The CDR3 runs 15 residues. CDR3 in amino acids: CASSSGRADNYGYTF. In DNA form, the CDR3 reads TGTGCCAGCAGCTCCGGGAGGGCAGATAACTATGGCTACACCTTC.

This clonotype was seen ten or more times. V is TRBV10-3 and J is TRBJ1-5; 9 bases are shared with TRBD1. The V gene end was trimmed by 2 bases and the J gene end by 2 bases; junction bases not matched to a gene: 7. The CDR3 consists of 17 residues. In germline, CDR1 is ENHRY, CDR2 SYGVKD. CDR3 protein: CAISEPRGDRGNQPQHF. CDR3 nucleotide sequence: TGTGCCATCAGTGAGCCCAGGGGGGACAGGGGCAATCAGCCCCAGCATTTT.

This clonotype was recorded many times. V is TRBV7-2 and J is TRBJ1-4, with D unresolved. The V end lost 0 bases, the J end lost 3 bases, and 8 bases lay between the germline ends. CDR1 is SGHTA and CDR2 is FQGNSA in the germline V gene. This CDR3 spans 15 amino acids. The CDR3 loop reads CASSLAGWANEKLFF. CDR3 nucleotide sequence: TGTGCCAGCAGCTTAGCTGGTTGGGCTAATGAAAAACTGTTTTTT.

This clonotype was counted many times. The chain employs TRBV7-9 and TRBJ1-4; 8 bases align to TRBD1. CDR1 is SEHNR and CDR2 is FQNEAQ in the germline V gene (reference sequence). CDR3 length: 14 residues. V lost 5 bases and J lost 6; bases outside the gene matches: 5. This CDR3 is CASSIYRGDEKLFF. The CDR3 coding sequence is TGTGCCAGCAGCATCTACAGGGGGGATGAAAAACTGTTTTTT.

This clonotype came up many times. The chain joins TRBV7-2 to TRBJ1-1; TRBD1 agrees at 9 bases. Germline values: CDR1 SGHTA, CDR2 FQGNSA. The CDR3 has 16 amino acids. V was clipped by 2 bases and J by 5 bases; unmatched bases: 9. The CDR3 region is CASSLRDRVGGTEAFF. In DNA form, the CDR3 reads TGTGCCAGCAGCTTACGGGACAGGGTGGGAGGTACTGAAGCTTTCTTT.

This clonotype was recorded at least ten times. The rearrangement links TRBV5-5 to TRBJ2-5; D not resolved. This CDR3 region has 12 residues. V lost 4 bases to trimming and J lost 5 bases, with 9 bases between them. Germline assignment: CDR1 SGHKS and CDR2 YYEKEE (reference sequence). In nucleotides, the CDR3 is TGTGCCAGCAGCGCTTTGACGGAGACCCAGTACTTC. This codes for CASSALTETQYF.

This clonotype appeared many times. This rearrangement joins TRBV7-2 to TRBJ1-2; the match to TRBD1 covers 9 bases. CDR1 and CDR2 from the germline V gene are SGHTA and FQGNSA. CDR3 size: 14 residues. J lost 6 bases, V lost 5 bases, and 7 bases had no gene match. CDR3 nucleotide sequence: TGTGCCAGCAGCCTGGGACAGGGACACGATGGCTACACCTTC. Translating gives CASSLGQGHDGYTF.